The present entry profiles one T cell receptor (beta chain) with its context. The antigen remains unidentified. An assay was performed, and its level was deep. Assay used: immunoSEQ multiplex PCR; TCRdb lists only in-frame clones, some missing. This table has under 1,100,000 clones, about 80% appearing once. The data belong to a study of shared clonotypes between healthy human individuals. Overall study findings and caveats: Compared with clonotypes that all four donors shared, non-shared clonotypes had lower generation probabilities. Memory subsets generally showed smaller estimated richness than naive subsets did. Sorted-subset sequencing, rarefaction showed, was incomplete despite large depth.

The TCR comes from a man between 18 and 29 years old in good health. Some clones in this sample may be carry-over from other donors' samples. The sequencing input was memory CD4+ T cells from PBMCs. Stated subset: CD45RA-negative fraction.

CDR3 amino acids: CASTASSYNEQFF. Written as DNA, the CDR3 is TGTGCCAGCACAGCTAGCTCCTACAATGAGCAGTTCTTC. The chain employs TRBV6-1 and TRBJ2-1; no clear D gene. Germline V gives CDR1 MNHNS, CDR2 SASEGT. The germline V and J ends were trimmed by 7 bases and 0 bases, with 7 bases remaining between them. This CDR3 contains 13 residues.